The subject of this entry is one TCR beta chain. Its antigen is unknown. Trimming cost V 5 bases and J 0 bases, with 17 bases left between them. The CDR3 is made up of 17 amino acids. Looked up from germline, CDR1 is SGHVS and CDR2 is FQNEAQ. This sample is part of a study of OX40 agonist ivuxolimab in advanced cancers. Study overall: Three patients, one with hepatocellular carcinoma and two with cutaneous melanoma, achieved partial responses.

Study-level points and caveats: It was also the case that some nonresponders had low normalized T-cell clonal expansion. Among the lowest peripheral clonal expansion occurred in 0.1-3.0 mg/kg partial responders.

Method: immunoSEQ multiplex PCR; TCRdb's copy keeps in-frame clones and lacks some. The data show 75,000 to 80,000 clones, 87% seen once. Source: CD4+ or CD8+ T cells sorted from blood, taken in a trial of the OX40 agonist ivuxolimab. The TCR originated in an adult with an advanced solid tumor such as melanoma, head and neck, liver or kidney cancer. The chain couples TRBV7-8 to TRBJ1-3; D is undetermined. CDR3 region: CASSKTPYQISGNTIYF. In DNA form, the CDR3 reads TGTGCCAGCAGCAAAACCCCCTACCAGATCTCTGGAAACACCATATATTTT.